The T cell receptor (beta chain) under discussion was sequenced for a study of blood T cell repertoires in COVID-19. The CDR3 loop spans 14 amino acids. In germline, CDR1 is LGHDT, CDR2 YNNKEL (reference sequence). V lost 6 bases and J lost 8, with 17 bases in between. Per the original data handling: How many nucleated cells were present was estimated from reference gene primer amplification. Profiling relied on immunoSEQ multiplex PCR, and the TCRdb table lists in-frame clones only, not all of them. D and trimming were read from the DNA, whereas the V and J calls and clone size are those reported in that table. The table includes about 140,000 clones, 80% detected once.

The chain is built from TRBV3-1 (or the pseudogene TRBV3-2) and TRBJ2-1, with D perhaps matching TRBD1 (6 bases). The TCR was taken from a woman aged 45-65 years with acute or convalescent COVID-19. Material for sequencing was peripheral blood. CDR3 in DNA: TGTGCCAGCAGTAACAGGGCCCTGGGAGATGAGCAGTTCTTC. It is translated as CASSNRALGDEQFF.